These 10 T cell receptor beta chains share one sample of origin, sequenced in a study of blood T cell repertoires in COVID-19. Sequencing was performed with immunoSEQ multiplex PCR; in TCRdb, only in-frame clones are kept and a portion is missing. This sample carries around 270,000 clones, approximately 90% of them seen once, and the ten largest clones take about 4.6%. Sequencing used peripheral blood. Every receptor here comes from a man aged 40-49 years with acute or convalescent COVID-19.

V usage is TRBV10-2 and J usage is TRBJ1-2, with 10 bases fitting TRBD1. The CDR3 extends over 18 amino acids. CDR1 and CDR2 from the germline V gene are WSHSY and SAAADI. V was pared by 3 bases and J by 1 base, with 11 bases of the junction left unmatched. The CDR3: CASSDPTRQGAVNYGYTF. In nucleotides, the CDR3 is TGCGCCAGCAGTGACCCCACCCGACAGGGGGCTGTTAACTATGGCTACACCTTC.

The chain couples TRBV5-1 to TRBJ1-2; D might be TRBD1 (5 bases). CDR3 length: 13 residues. The ends were cut back, 0 bases at V and 8 bases at J, with 11 bases in the middle. The germline V gene has CDR1 SGHRS and CDR2 YFSETQ. The CDR3 region has the DNA TGCGCCAGCAGCTTGGCGGGGGAATGGGGCTACACCTTC. Its translation: CASSLAGEWGYTF.

The V call is TRBV24-1, the J call TRBJ2-6; D is unclear. The germline gives CDR1 KGHDR, CDR2 SFDVKD. Between the trimmed V and J ends, which lost 6 bases and 0 bases, there was a span of 5 bases. The CDR3 runs to 14 residues. The CDR3 DNA sequence: TGTGCCACCAGTTCGAGCTCTGGGGCCAACGTCCTGACTTTC. This sequence encodes CATSSSSGANVLTF.

The J gene is TRBJ1-2, the V gene TRBV4-1; D ambiguous. This CDR3 is built from 14 residues. The V gene's germline CDR1 is MGHRA and CDR2 YSYEKL. The V end was cut by 0 bases, the J end by 2 bases, with 7 bases between. CDR3 DNA sequence: TGCGCCAGCAGCCAAGATGCAGTCAACTATGGCTACACCTTC. It encodes CASSQDAVNYGYTF.

This rearrangement joins TRBV6-5 to TRBJ2-3; 7 bases are shared with TRBD2. The CDR3 runs to 13 residues. From germline, CDR1 is MNHEY and CDR2 SVGAGI. After removal of 7 bases from V and 5 bases from J, the junction contained 6 bases not matched to a gene. The CDR3 region has the DNA TGTGCCAGCACCAATGCGGGGGTAGATACGCAGTATTTT. Its translation is CASTNAGVDTQYF.

This clone has a single count. The chain uses TRBV10-2 and TRBJ2-3; TRBD2 matches 8 bases. The CDR3 has 14 residues. Germline assignment: CDR1 WSHSY and CDR2 SAAADI. V lost 6 bases, J lost 4 bases, and 6 bases stayed unmatched. The CDR3 DNA follows: TGCGCCAGCAGGAGGGGACTAGATTCAGATACGCAGTATTTT. Translated, it gives CASRRGLDSDTQYF.

The gene calls are TRBV7-2 and TRBJ1-2; 7 nucleotides line up with TRBD1. Germline V gene data show CDR1 as SGHTA and CDR2 as FQGNSA. Trimming took 5 bases from V and 8 from J; bases not matched to a gene: 14. CDR3 length: 15 residues. This CDR3 is CASSPTSGTVFGYTF. Here the CDR3 DNA reads TGTGCCAGCAGCCCTACATCCGGGACAGTCTTCGGCTACACCTTC. The full variable domain, completed using reference TRBV7-2 and TRBJ1-2, is GAGVSQSPSNKVTEKGKDVELRCDPISGHTALYWYRQSLGQGLEFLIYFQGNSAPDKSGLPSDRFSAERTGGSVSTLTIQRTQQEDSAVYLCASSPTSGTVFGYTFGSGTRLTVV.

The chain couples TRBV14 to TRBJ1-2; D remains ambiguous. The V end lost 1 base, the J end lost 8 bases, and 11 bases lay between the germline ends. The CDR3 spans 13 residues. The germline CDR1 and CDR2 sequences are SGHDN and FVKESK. The CDR3 reads CASSQVRAGGYTF. Here the CDR3 DNA reads TGTGCCAGCAGCCAAGTTAGGGCGGGGGGCTACACCTTC.

The chain couples TRBV12-3 or TRBV12-4 to TRBJ1-2; D is unclear. V was shortened by 3 bases and J by 2 bases, with 7 bases between the two germline ends. The length of the CDR3 is 13 residues. CDR3: CASSFSPNYGYTF. Here the CDR3 DNA reads TGTGCCAGCAGTTTCTCTCCCAACTATGGCTACACCTTC.

This chain links TRBV4-1 with TRBJ2-6, with 7 bases matching TRBD2. Germline V gene sequence: CDR1 MGHRA, CDR2 YSYEKL. V was pared by 5 bases and J by 6 bases, with 10 bases of the junction left unmatched. This CDR3 is built from 16 residues. CDR3 in amino acids: CASSDFGGVKANVLTF. In DNA form, the CDR3 reads TGCGCCAGCAGCGATTTTGGGGGGGTCAAGGCCAACGTCCTGACTTTC.